Detailed here is one T cell receptor beta chain. What it recognizes is unknown. 13 Jbeta primers and 60 Vbeta primers were used for the PCR. Measured with immunoSEQ multiplex PCR; TCRdb has only the in-frame clones, and not every one. Among around 190,000 clones listed, about 80% were seen once. This record comes from a study of cytomegalovirus exposure and HLA in healthy donors. General study points: Later analysis suggested most CMV-associated TCR beta chains were HLA-restricted. Certain sequence variants were highly shared and formed a cluster, and this cluster was likely a sequencing artifact.

CDR3 length: 16 residues. Germline assignment: CDR1 SGHKS and CDR2 YYEKEE (reference sequence). J lost 6 bases, V lost 0 bases, and 7 bases had no gene match. The TCR was taken from a man aged 55 to 70 in good health and CMV-seronegative. This rearrangement joins TRBV5-5 to TRBJ1-2, with 11 bases matching TRBD1. Sequencing was performed on PBMCs. This CDR3 is CASSLAPGQGVHGYTF. CDR3 nucleotides: TGTGCCAGCAGCTTGGCTCCGGGACAGGGGGTTCATGGCTACACCTTC.